What follows are 13 T cell receptor beta chains derived from one specimen sequenced in a study of blood T cell repertoires in COVID-19. The method was immunoSEQ multiplex PCR; TCRdb's version includes in-frame clones alone and lacks a portion of them. The sample has around 700,000 clones; 75% to 90% are singletons. The sample consisted of peripheral blood. Receptors originate from a young woman with acute or convalescent COVID-19.

This sequence joins TRBV30 and TRBJ2-7, with D possibly matching TRBD2 (5 bases). Germline V gene data show CDR1 as GTSNPN and CDR2 as SVGIG (reference sequence). The length of the CDR3 is 12 residues. V gave up 3 bases and J gave up 7 bases, with 13 bases separating them. This CDR3 reads CAWRDFGLEQYF. The CDR3 region has the DNA TGTGCCTGGAGGGACTTCGGATTGGAGCAGTACTTC.

J is TRBJ2-1 and V is TRBV19; 16 bases match TRBD2. The CDR3 spans 14 residues. Germline CDR1 and CDR2: LNHDA and SQIVND (reference sequence). Losses at the gene ends were 4 bases for V and 14 bases for J; bases not matched to a gene: 5. The CDR3 loop is CASSTGTSGGAEFF. The CDR3 region has the DNA TGTGCCAGTAGTACTGGGACTAGCGGGGGGGCCGAGTTCTTC.

The J gene is TRBJ2-1, the V gene TRBV18; 9 bases agree with TRBD2. This CDR3 has 16 amino acids. The V gene's germline CDR1 is KGHSH and CDR2 LQKENI. Trimming took 5 bases from V and 0 from J; bases not matched to a gene: 5. In nucleotides, the CDR3 is TGTGCCAGCTCAGCGGTAGCGGGGGACTCCTACAATGAGCAGTTCTTC. Translating gives CASSAVAGDSYNEQFF.

This clone was seen a few times. The chain links TRBV5-1 to TRBJ1-1, with 11 bases identical to TRBD1. Germline CDR1 and CDR2: SGHRS and YFSETQ. The length of the CDR3 is 17 residues. The V gene end was trimmed by 4 bases and the J gene end by 0 bases; junction bases not matched to a gene: 8. The DNA of the CDR3 is TGCGCCAGCAGCGTGGGACAGGGGGGTACCCTGAACACTGAAGCTTTCTTT. It codes for CASSVGQGGTLNTEAFF.

In nucleotides, the CDR3 is TGTGCCAGCAGTTCTACGACCGGGACTAGCACAGATACGCAGTATTTT. It yields the protein CASSSTTGTSTDTQYF. The gene calls are TRBV6-2 or TRBV6-3 and TRBJ2-3; possible D gene TRBD2, 6 bases. Trimming took off 4 bases at V and 0 bases at J, with 14 bases between the two ends. Germline V gene sequence: CDR1 MNHEY, CDR2 SVGEGT. The CDR3 length is 16 residues.

This clone was recorded only once. V gene TRBV13 combines with J gene TRBJ1-6, with D perhaps matching TRBD1 (5 bases). Germline CDR1 and CDR2: PRHDT and FYEKMQ (reference sequence). The germline V and J ends were trimmed by 8 bases and 5 bases, with 7 bases remaining between them. The CDR3 sequence is 12 residues long. The CDR3 reads CASQGDNSPLHF. CDR3 DNA sequence: TGTGCCAGCCAGGGTGATAATTCACCCCTCCACTTT.

The rearrangement links TRBV29-1 to TRBJ2-5, with D perhaps TRBD1 (6 bases). Trimming took off 4 bases at V and 5 bases at J, with 14 bases between the two ends. Germline CDR1 is SQVTM and CDR2 is ANQGSEA. There are 13 residues in the CDR3. CDR3 sequence: CSVGGLGRETQYF. The DNA for the CDR3 is TGCAGCGTTGGGGGGCTGGGCCGGGAGACCCAGTACTTC.

This clone was observed a single time. The V call is TRBV5-1, the J call TRBJ2-3, with 13 bases aligning to TRBD2. V gave up 3 bases and J gave up 2 bases; unmatched junction bases: 3. The CDR3 is 16 amino acids. The germline V gene encodes CDR1 SGHRS and CDR2 YFSETQ. The CDR3, as DNA: TGCGCCAGCAGCTCGGGACTAGCGGGGAACACAGATACGCAGTATTTT. This translates into CASSSGLAGNTDTQYF.

In nucleotides, the CDR3 is TGTGCCTGGAGTACCGCAGGGATCGAGCAGTACTTC. Protein product: CAWSTAGIEQYF. The chain uses TRBV30 and TRBJ2-7; maybe TRBD1 (5 bases). V lost 2 bases to trimming and J lost 6 bases, with 11 bases between them. Germline V CDR1 and CDR2: GTSNPN, SVGIG (reference sequence). The CDR3 is made up of 12 amino acids.

This clone showed up just once. The rearrangement links TRBV9 to TRBJ2-1; no reliable D call. The germline gives CDR1 SGDLS, CDR2 YYNGEE. Trimming removed 4 bases at V and 12 bases at J, with 14 bases between. The CDR3 extends over 12 amino acids. The DNA for the CDR3 is TGTGCCAGCAGCCCCACTACTTACCCGCAGTTCTTC. It is translated as CASSPTTYPQFF.

The chain joins TRBV12-3 or TRBV12-4 to TRBJ2-5, with D perhaps TRBD2 (6 bases). V lost 5 bases, J lost 2 bases, and 9 bases lay in between. This CDR3 has 13 amino acids. CDR3 DNA sequence: TGTGCCAGCAGTGGCGGGGAGCAAGAGACCCAGTACTTC. It codes for CASSGGEQETQYF.

Of note for this clone: Other DNA sequences in this sample translate to the same CDR3. The chain carries TRBV18 and TRBJ2-7, with D perhaps matching TRBD1 (6 bases). V was pared by 6 bases and J by 2 bases, with 11 bases between. CDR3 length: 13 residues. CDR1 is KGHSH, CDR2 LQKENI, per germline. The CDR3 nucleotides read TGTGCCAGCTCTTTGGACAGAACCTACGAGCAGTACTTC. Its translation: CASSLDRTYEQYF.

The rearrangement uses TRBV2 and TRBJ2-1; 8 bases are a match to TRBD2. Germline lookup yields CDR1 SNHLY and CDR2 FYNNEI. V lost 10 bases and J lost 4; bases outside the gene matches: 9. The CDR3 is made up of 14 amino acids. The DNA of the CDR3 is TGTGCCACCTACCCCAGCGGGGGTTACAATGAGCAGTTCTTC. Translated: CATYPSGGYNEQFF.